These 16 T cell receptor beta chains were all obtained from the same sample, sequenced in a study of T cells in Graves' hyperthyroidism and ophthalmopathy. Researchers took RNA transcripts and amplified the TCR beta CDR3 regions from them. The TCR CDR3 was amplified in a first-round RT-PCR using the HTBI primer set. TCRdb re-derived calls from the multiplex PCR reads in MiXCR, one entry per CDR3 protein. The sample includes about 640,000 distinct CDR3 sequences, less than 25% of them seen just once. The sequencing sample was made of blood. The receptors were sampled from a man aged 30 to 45 with Graves' ophthalmopathy.

This chain uses TRBV30 with TRBJ2-3, with TRBD2 matching 7 bases. The CDR3 sequence is 12 residues long. V shed 5 bases, J shed 10 bases, and the junction held 9 bases outside the gene matches. CDR1 is GTSNPN and CDR2 is SVGIG in the germline V gene (reference sequence). CDR3 protein: CAWDQSGVAQYF. The CDR3 nucleotides read TGTGCCTGGGATCAGAGCGGGGTTGCGCAGTATTTT.

The V call is TRBV4-1, the J call TRBJ2-3, with D possibly being TRBD2 (6 bases). The CDR3 covers 11 residues. Trimming stripped 8 bases from V and 6 bases from J, with 9 bases between. Germline values: CDR1 MGHRA, CDR2 YSYEKL. The CDR3 loop is CASFGGDTQYF. CDR3 DNA sequence: TGCGCCAGCTTCGGAGGGGATACGCAGTATTTT.

This clonotype was recorded a few times. The J gene is TRBJ2-1, the V gene TRBV27; a weak D match, TRBD1 (5 bases). The CDR3 length is 15 residues. V was shortened by 4 bases and J by 6 bases, with 16 bases between the two germline ends. CDR1 is MNHEY, CDR2 SMNVEV, per germline (reference sequence). CDR3 bases: TGTGCCAGCAGTTCCTTCAGACAGCACGGCAATGAGCAGTTCTTC. Residues: CASSSFRQHGNEQFF.

This clonotype was seen more than once but under ten times. The chain recombines TRBV9 with TRBJ2-2, with 7 positions matching TRBD2. V shed 7 bases and J 4 bases; nucleotides not matched to a gene: 16. CDR3 length equals 17 residues. Germline V gives CDR1 SGDLS, CDR2 YYNGEE. The DNA of the CDR3 is TGTGCCAGCGGGGGGGGGAAGCAGAACTCATTCACCGGGGAGCTGTTTTTT. This sequence encodes CASGGGKQNSFTGELFF.

The V call is TRBV7-9, the J call TRBJ2-3; D gene ambiguous. Near its end, the DNA agrees better with TRBJ1-5, so the J call may be wrong. The CDR3 spans 14 residues. The germline CDR1 and CDR2 sequences are SEHNR and FQNEAQ (reference sequence). In nucleotides, the CDR3 is TGTGCCAGCAGTCTTCGGACTAGTACAGATACGCAGCATTTT. Translation gives CASSLRTSTDTQHF.

The rearrangement links TRBV20-1 to TRBJ1-1, with D uncertain. V lost 5 bases to trimming and J lost 0 bases, with 10 bases between them. The CDR3 consists of 13 residues. Looked up from germline, CDR1 is DFQATT and CDR2 is SNEGSKA (reference sequence). The CDR3 region is CSAQANMNTEAFF. CDR3 in DNA: TGCAGTGCTCAAGCTAACATGAACACTGAAGCTTTCTTT.

The V gene is TRBV5-1, the J gene TRBJ1-1; D possibly corresponds to TRBD1 (6 bases). From germline, CDR1 is SGHRS and CDR2 YFSETQ. CDR3 length equals 16 residues. The V and J ends lost 3 bases and 4 bases respectively, with 19 bases between them. CDR3 loop: CASSSSGELGGTEAFF. The CDR3 DNA sequence: TGCGCCAGCAGCTCCTCAGGCGAGCTAGGGGGCACTGAAGCTTTCTTT.

This clonotype was observed a handful of times. V usage is TRBV7-8 and J usage is TRBJ2-3; 8 bases align to TRBD2. The CDR3 has 21 residues. Per germline, CDR1 SGHVS and CDR2 FQNEAQ. J was trimmed by 2 bases and V by 5 bases; bases with no gene match: 24. CDR3 coding DNA: TGTGCCAGCAGCGCGCGGATGAGAGGGGTCGGGACTAGGTCCCCCACAGATACGCAGTATTTT. This sequence encodes CASSARMRGVGTRSPTDTQYF. The full variable domain, with the rest looked up from reference TRBV7-8 and TRBJ2-3, is GAGVSQSPRYKVAKRGQDVALRCDPISGHVSLFWYQQALGQGPEFLTYFQNEAQLDKSGLPSDRFFAERPEGSVSTLKIQRTQQEDSAVYLCASSARMRGVGTRSPTDTQYFGPGTRLTVL.

The sample holds many counts of this clonotype. J is TRBJ2-5 and V is TRBV7-9; D gene ambiguous. Germline V CDR1 and CDR2: SEHNR, FQNEAQ (reference sequence). The CDR3 runs 15 residues. Trimming removed 5 bases from V and 1 base from J, with 14 bases in between. This chain's CDR3 is CASSHRPDLQETQYF. The CDR3 coding sequence is TGTGCCAGCAGCCACCGGCCAGACCTCCAAGAGACCCAGTACTTC.

The chain employs TRBV3-1 and TRBJ2-5, with no clear D. Germline lookup yields CDR1 LGHDT and CDR2 YNNKEL (reference sequence). The CDR3 runs to 15 residues. With 3 bases removed from V and 1 base from J, the gap between germline ends came to 12 bases. The chain's CDR3 is CASSHSMAPQETQYF. The CDR3 DNA follows: TGTGCCAGCAGCCATAGTATGGCGCCCCAAGAGACCCAGTACTTC.

This clonotype has just a few counts. The V and J genes are TRBV10-1 and TRBJ2-7, with D unresolved. The CDR3 totals 14 residues. The V gene's germline CDR1 is WNHNN and CDR2 SYGVQD (reference sequence). Trimming removed 4 bases at V and 5 bases at J, with 15 bases between. Here the CDR3 reads CASSVGPPSNEQYF. DNA for the CDR3: TGCGCCAGCAGTGTAGGGCCCCCCAGCAACGAGCAGTACTTC.

The V gene is TRBV7-9, the J gene TRBJ2-5; 7 bases align to TRBD2. Trimming took 1 base from V and 0 from J; bases not matched to a gene: 5. This CDR3 region has 16 residues. CDR1 is SEHNR, CDR2 FQNEAQ, per germline (reference sequence). This CDR3 is CASSLVAGAYQETQYF. The CDR3 DNA is TGTGCCAGCAGCTTAGTGGCGGGAGCGTACCAAGAGACCCAGTACTTC. The full variable domain, completed using reference TRBV7-9 and TRBJ2-5, is DTGVSQNPRHKITKRGQNVTFRCDPISEHNRLYWYRQTLGQGPEFLTYFQNEAQLEKSRLLSDRFSAERPKGSFSTLEIQRTEQGDSAMYLCASSLVAGAYQETQYFGPGTRLLVL.

The chain uses TRBV29-1 and TRBJ2-5; 8 nucleotides align to TRBD2. The CDR3 runs to 14 residues. Germline CDR1 and CDR2: SQVTM and ANQGSEA. The V and J ends lost 0 bases and 2 bases, in that order; junction bases with no gene match: 2. CDR3 coding DNA: TGCAGCGTTGAAGAGGCGGGAGGACAAGAGACCCAGTACTTC. Amino acid sequence: CSVEEAGGQETQYF.

The rearrangement uses TRBV7-3 and TRBJ2-3; maybe TRBD1 (6 bases). CDR1 is SGHTA, CDR2 FQGTGA, per germline. Trimming stripped 5 bases from V and 5 bases from J, with 17 bases between. CDR3 length equals 15 residues. CDR3 DNA sequence: TGTGCCAGCAGCCTAGGAGCGATGACAGGAGATACGCAGTATTTT. Amino acid sequence: CASSLGAMTGDTQYF.

This clonotype was seen a handful of times. This chain connects TRBV5-1 to TRBJ2-3; 8 nucleotides line up with TRBD2. V shed 2 bases, J shed 2 bases, and the junction held 7 bases outside the gene matches. The germline CDR1 and CDR2 sequences are SGHRS and YFSETQ. The CDR3 is 16 amino acids. The CDR3 bases are TGCGCCAGCAGCTTAGGAGCGGGGGCAATCACAGATACGCAGTATTTT. It codes for CASSLGAGAITDTQYF.

This clonotype has a count of ten or more. V gene TRBV28 combines with J gene TRBJ1-1; D is possibly TRBD1 (5 bases). Trimming left V 3 bases short and J 1 base short, with 15 bases between. Germline V gene data show CDR1 as MDHEN and CDR2 as SYDVKM. This CDR3 contains 16 residues. The CDR3 nucleotides read TGTGCCAGCAGTTTGATGTCGGGACGGAGGAACACTGAAGCTTTCTTT. The encoded protein is CASSLMSGRRNTEAFF.